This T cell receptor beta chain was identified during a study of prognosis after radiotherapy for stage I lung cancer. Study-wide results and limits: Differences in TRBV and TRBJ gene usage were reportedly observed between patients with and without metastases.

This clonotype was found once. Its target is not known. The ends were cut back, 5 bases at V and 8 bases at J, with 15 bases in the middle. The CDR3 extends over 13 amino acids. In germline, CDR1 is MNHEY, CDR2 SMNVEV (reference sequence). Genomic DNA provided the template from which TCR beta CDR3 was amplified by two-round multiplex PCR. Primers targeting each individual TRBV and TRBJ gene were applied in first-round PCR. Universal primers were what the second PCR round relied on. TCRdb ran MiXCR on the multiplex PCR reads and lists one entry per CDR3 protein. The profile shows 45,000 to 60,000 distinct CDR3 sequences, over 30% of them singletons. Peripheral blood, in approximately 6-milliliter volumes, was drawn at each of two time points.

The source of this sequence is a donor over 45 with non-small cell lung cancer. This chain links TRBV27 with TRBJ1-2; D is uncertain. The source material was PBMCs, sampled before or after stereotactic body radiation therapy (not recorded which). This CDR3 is CASSGSFGNGYTF. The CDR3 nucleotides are TGTGCCAGCAGTGGCTCGTTTGGCAACGGCTACACCTTC.